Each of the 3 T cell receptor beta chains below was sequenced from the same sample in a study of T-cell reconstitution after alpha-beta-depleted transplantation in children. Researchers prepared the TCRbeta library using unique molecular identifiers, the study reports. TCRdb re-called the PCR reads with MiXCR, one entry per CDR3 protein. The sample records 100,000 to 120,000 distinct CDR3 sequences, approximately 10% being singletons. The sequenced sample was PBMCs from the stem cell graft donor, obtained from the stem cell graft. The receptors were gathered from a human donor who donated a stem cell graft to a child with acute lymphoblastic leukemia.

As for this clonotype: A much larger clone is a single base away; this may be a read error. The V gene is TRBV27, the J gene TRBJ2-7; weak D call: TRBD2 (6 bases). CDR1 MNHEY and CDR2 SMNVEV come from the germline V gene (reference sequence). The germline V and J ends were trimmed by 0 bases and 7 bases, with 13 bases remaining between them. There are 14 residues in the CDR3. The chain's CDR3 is CASSLSAGMWEQYF. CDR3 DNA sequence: TGTGCCAGCAGTTTATCGGCGGGGATGTGGGAGCAGTACTTC.

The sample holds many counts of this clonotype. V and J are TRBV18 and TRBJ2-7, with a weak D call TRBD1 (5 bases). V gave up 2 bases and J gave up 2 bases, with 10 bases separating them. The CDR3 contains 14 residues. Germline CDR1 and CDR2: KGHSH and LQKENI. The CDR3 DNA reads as TGTGCCAGCTCACCAGGGGCTAGTACCTACGAGCAGTACTTC. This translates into CASSPGASTYEQYF. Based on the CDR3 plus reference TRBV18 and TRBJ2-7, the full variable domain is NAGVMQNPRHLVRRRGQEARLRCSPMKGHSHVYWYRQLPEEGLKFMVYLQKENIIDESGMPKERFSAEFPKEGPSILRIQQVVRGDSAAYFCASSPGASTYEQYFGPGTRLTVT.

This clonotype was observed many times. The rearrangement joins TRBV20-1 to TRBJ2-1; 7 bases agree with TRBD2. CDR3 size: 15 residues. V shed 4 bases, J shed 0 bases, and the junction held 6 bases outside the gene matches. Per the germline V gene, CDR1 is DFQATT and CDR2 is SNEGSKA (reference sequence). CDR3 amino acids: CSAIQRDRSYNEQFF. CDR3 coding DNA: TGCAGTGCTATTCAGCGGGACCGCTCCTACAATGAGCAGTTCTTC.